The rows below give T cell receptor beta chains drawn from one sample of a study of shared clonotypes between healthy human individuals. The repertoire was sequenced with immunoSEQ multiplex PCR; TCRdb's copy has only in-frame clones and lacks some. The sample contains millions of clones, approximately 95% of which appear only once. The sample consisted of naive CD4+ T cells from PBMCs. The receptors shown here come from a young man in good health. Some clones in this sample may be carry-over from other donors' samples. Each CDR3 is given with its conserved first and last residue. A D gene is named only where the DNA matches it firmly. Size is stated for part of the rows, as once, few or many counts, or as a class when the clone is expanded.

j_call | d_call | v_call | clone_size | cdr3_aa | cdr3_nt
TRBJ1-2 | - | TRBV6-6 | - | CASSLTDVLAGGYTF | TGTGCCAGCAGCCTCACGGATGTGCTGGCTGGGGGCTACACCTTC
TRBJ2-3 | - | TRBV14 | once | CASSQEKGYTDTQYF | TGTGCCAGCAGCCAAGAAAAGGGATACACAGATACGCAGTATTTT
TRBJ2-1 | TRBD2 | TRBV7-9 | - | CASSSKWTSGSLNEQFF | TGTGCCAGCAGCTCCAAGTGGACTAGCGGGAGTTTAAATGAGCAGTTCTTC
TRBJ1-5 | - | TRBV28 | - | CASSLNSVGRNQPQHF | TGTGCCAGCAGTTTAAACAGTGTCGGACGAAATCAGCCCCAGCATTTT
TRBJ2-4 | TRBD2 | TRBV19 | - | CASSIMGSGAPVDIQYF | TGTGCCAGTAGTATTATGGGAAGCGGGGCCCCTGTGGACATTCAGTACTTC
TRBJ2-1 | TRBD2 | TRBV2 | - | CASSELAGIDEQFF | TGTGCCAGCAGTGAACTAGCGGGAATCGATGAGCAGTTCTTC
TRBJ2-5 | TRBD1 | TRBV4-3 | - | CASSQEGDRGHQETQYF | TGCGCCAGCAGCCAAGAGGGGGACAGGGGGCACCAAGAGACCCAGTACTTC
TRBJ1-2 | TRBD1 | TRBV28 | - | CASSLTGGVRVDGYTF | TGTGCCAGCAGTTTAACAGGGGGCGTTCGTGTCGATGGCTACACCTTC
TRBJ2-2 | - | TRBV5-1 | - | CASSSTFNTGELFF | TGCGCCAGCAGCTCAACTTTTAACACCGGGGAGCTGTTTTTT
TRBJ1-1 | - | TRBV7-8 | - | CASSPRATGGHAFREAFF | TGTGCCAGCAGCCCAAGAGCAACCGGCGGACATGCCTTCAGGGAAGCTTTCTTT
TRBJ1-1 | - | TRBV7-2 | once | CASSSQGPVAFF | TGTGCCAGCAGCTCCCAGGGGCCCGTGGCTTTCTTT
TRBJ2-1 | - | TRBV27 | - | CASSLGSSFYNEQFF | TGTGCCAGCAGCCTCGGGAGTTCTTTCTACAATGAGCAGTTCTTC
TRBJ2-3 | TRBD2 | TRBV18 | - | CASSPGITRAGGADTQYF | TGTGCCAGCTCACCAGGAATTACCCGTGCGGGAGGGGCAGATACGCAGTATTTT
TRBJ2-5 | TRBD2 | TRBV7-9 | - | CASSLLAGGNKGQETQYF | TGTGCCAGCAGCTTATTAGCGGGAGGGAATAAAGGCCAAGAGACCCAGTACTTC
TRBJ2-7 | - | TRBV4-2 | - | CASTPSGGSSYEQYF | TGTGCCAGCACCCCCAGTGGCGGTAGCTCCTACGAGCAGTACTTC
TRBJ2-1 | - | TRBV7-2 | - | CASSLRSREYNEQFF | TGTGCCAGCAGCTTACGCTCGCGAGAATACAATGAGCAGTTCTTC
TRBJ1-1 | - | TRBV6-5 | - | CASSYSAGLGTEAFF | TGTGCCAGCAGTTACTCCGCAGGATTGGGCACTGAAGCTTTCTTT
TRBJ2-5 | - | TRBV4-1 | - | CASSYPGGGVETQYF | TGCGCCAGCAGCTACCCTGGAGGGGGAGTGGAGACCCAGTACTTC
TRBJ2-5 | TRBD2 | TRBV4-3 | - | CASSQDPSGRPGETQYF | TGCGCCAGCAGCCAAGATCCTAGCGGGAGGCCGGGAGAGACCCAGTACTTC
TRBJ2-3 | - | TRBV18 | - | CASSPARSGTDTQYF | TGTGCCAGCTCACCAGCTCGTTCGGGCACAGATACGCAGTATTTT
TRBJ2-1 | - | TRBV5-4 | - | CASSSDPGVAEQFF | TGTGCCAGCAGTTCCGACCCAGGGGTCGCTGAGCAGTTCTTC
TRBJ2-5 | - | TRBV11-3 | - | CASSLRSVETQYF | TGTGCCAGCAGCTTGCGGTCGGTGGAGACCCAGTACTTC
TRBJ1-1 | - | TRBV19 | - | CASQSLGAGNTEAFF | TGTGCCAGCCAGAGTTTGGGGGCCGGGAACACTGAAGCTTTCTTT
TRBJ1-4 | TRBD1 | TRBV7-9 | - | CASTPKGAGTNEKLFF | TGTGCCAGCACCCCGAAGGGGGCGGGAACTAATGAAAAACTGTTTTTT
TRBJ1-1 | - | TRBV5-8 | - | CASSFRLVNTEAFF | TGTGCCAGCAGCTTCCGACTGGTGAACACTGAAGCTTTCTTT
TRBJ1-4 | - | TRBV5-5 | - | CASSLADTEKLFF | TGTGCCAGCAGCTTGGCAGACACTGAAAAACTGTTTTTT
TRBJ2-7 | - | TRBV18 | once | CASSPFGAASSYEQYF | TGTGCCAGCTCACCCTTTGGGGCAGCCAGCTCCTACGAGCAGTACTTC
TRBJ1-3 | - | TRBV29-1 | once | CSVGEAGTIYF | TGCAGCGTTGGAGAGGCTGGCACCATATATTTT
TRBJ1-1 | - | TRBV28 | - | CASRRDIGPTTEAFF | TGTGCCAGCAGGAGGGACATTGGCCCTACCACTGAAGCTTTCTTT
TRBJ2-1 | - | TRBV5-1 | - | CASSLAGWGSSYNEQFF | TGCGCCAGCAGCTTGGCCGGTTGGGGGAGCTCCTACAATGAGCAGTTCTTC
TRBJ2-1 | TRBD2 | TRBV5-3 | - | CARSLNPSSGRDRGGEQFF | TGTGCCAGAAGCTTGAACCCCTCTAGCGGGAGGGACCGAGGGGGTGAGCAGTTCTTC
TRBJ2-3 | TRBD1 | TRBV23-1 | - | CASTDTRDRTNVHTQYF | TGCGCCAGCACCGATACCCGGGACAGGACTAATGTGCATACGCAGTATTTT
TRBJ2-5 | TRBD2 | TRBV2 | - | CASKGTSGRKTQYF | TGTGCCAGCAAAGGGACTAGCGGGAGGAAGACCCAGTACTTC
TRBJ2-3 | - | TRBV19 | - | CASRDGGLTTDTQYF | TGTGCCAGTAGGGATGGGGGATTAACAACAGATACGCAGTATTTT
TRBJ1-5 | TRBD1 | TRBV2 | - | CASSIRDSGNQPQHF | TGTGCCAGCTCAATCCGGGACAGCGGCAATCAGCCCCAGCATTTT
TRBJ1-4 | - | TRBV5-1 | - | CASSYSTNEKLFF | TGCGCCAGCTCCTATTCGACTAATGAAAAACTGTTTTTT
TRBJ2-5 | - | TRBV18 | - | CASSQGVTGETQYF | TGTGCCAGCTCACAGGGGGTGACGGGGGAGACCCAGTACTTC
TRBJ1-1 | - | TRBV18 | - | CASPTDTEAFF | TGTGCCAGCCCGACAGACACTGAAGCTTTCTTT
TRBJ2-3 | - | TRBV25-1 | - | CASGLAASTDTQYF | TGTGCCAGCGGTTTGGCGGCTAGCACAGATACGCAGTATTTT
TRBJ2-3 | TRBD2 | TRBV30 | once | CAWSVLLAASTDTQYF | TGTGCCTGGAGTGTACTCCTAGCGGCTAGCACAGATACGCAGTATTTT
TRBJ1-2 | - | TRBV11-2 | - | CASSLADRVYGYTF | TGTGCCAGCAGCTTAGCCGACAGAGTGTATGGCTACACCTTC
TRBJ2-5 | - | TRBV6-7 | - | CASSYSVRGIQETQYF | TGTGCCAGCAGTTACTCGGTCCGGGGAATCCAAGAGACCCAGTACTTC
TRBJ1-2 | - | TRBV7-9 | - | CASRTTMGYGYTF | TGTGCCAGCAGGACTACAATGGGGTATGGCTACACCTTC
TRBJ1-3 | - | TRBV9 | - | CASSVSGTGNTIYF | TGTGCCAGCAGCGTCTCGGGTACCGGAAACACCATATATTTT
TRBJ1-3 | - | TRBV5-1 | - | CASSSGQGNTIYF | TGCGCCAGCAGCTCCGGACAGGGAAACACCATATATTTT
TRBJ1-5 | - | TRBV7-8 | - | CASSLVRVNQPQHF | TGTGCCAGCAGCTTAGTACGTGTCAATCAGCCCCAGCATTTT
TRBJ2-2 | - | TRBV7-2 | - | CASSPRMSAGELFF | TGTGCCAGCAGCCCGAGGATGTCTGCCGGGGAGCTGTTTTTT